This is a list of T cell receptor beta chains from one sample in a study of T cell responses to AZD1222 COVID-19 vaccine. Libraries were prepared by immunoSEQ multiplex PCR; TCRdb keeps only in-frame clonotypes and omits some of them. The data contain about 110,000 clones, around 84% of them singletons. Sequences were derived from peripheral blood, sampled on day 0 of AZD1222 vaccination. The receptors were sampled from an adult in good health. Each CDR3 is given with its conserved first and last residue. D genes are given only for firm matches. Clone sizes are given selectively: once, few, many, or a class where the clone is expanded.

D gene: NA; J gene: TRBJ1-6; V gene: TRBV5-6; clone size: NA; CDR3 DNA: TGTGCCAGCAGCTTGGGTCAGGGGCGTAATTCACCCCTCCACTTT; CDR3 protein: CASSLGQGRNSPLHF
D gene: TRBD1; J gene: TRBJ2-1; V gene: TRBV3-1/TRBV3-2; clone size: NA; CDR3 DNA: TGTGCCAGCAGCCAAGACCAGGGGGTACCCTACAATGAGCAGTTCTTC; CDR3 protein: CASSQDQGVPYNEQFF
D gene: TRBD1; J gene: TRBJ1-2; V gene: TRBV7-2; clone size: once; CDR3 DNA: TGTGCCAGCAGCTTAAGCCAGGGGGTGAACTATGGCTACACCTTC; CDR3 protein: CASSLSQGVNYGYTF
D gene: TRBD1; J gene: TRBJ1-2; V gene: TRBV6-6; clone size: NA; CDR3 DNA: TGTGCCAGCATTAGACAGGGACTAGCTAACTATGGCTACACCTTC; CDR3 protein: CASIRQGLANYGYTF
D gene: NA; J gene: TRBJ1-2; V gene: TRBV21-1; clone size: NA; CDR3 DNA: TGTGCCAGCAGAGAGTACACCTTC; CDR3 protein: CASREYTF
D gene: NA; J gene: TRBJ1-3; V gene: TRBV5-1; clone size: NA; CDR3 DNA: TGCGCCAGCAGCTTGTTTGGGGGGCAGGGTGGAAACACCATATATTTT; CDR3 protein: CASSLFGGQGGNTIYF
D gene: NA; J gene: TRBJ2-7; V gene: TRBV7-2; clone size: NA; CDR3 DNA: TGTGCCAGCAGCTTAGCACAGGGAGACCCAAAGGGGTACTTC; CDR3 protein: CASSLAQGDPKGYF
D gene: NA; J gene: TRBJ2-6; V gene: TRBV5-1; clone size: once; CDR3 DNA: TGCGCCAGCAGCAGGGGACATTTACCAGCGGGCTCTGGGGCCAACGTCCTGACTTTC; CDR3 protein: CASSRGHLPAGSGANVLTF
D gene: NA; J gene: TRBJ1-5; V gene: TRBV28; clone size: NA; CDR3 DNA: TGTGCCAGCAGTAGCAGCCGCAATCAGCCCCAGCATTTT; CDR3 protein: CASSSSRNQPQHF
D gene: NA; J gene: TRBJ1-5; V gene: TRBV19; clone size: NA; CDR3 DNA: TGTGCCAGTAGTCCTGGATGGGTGGGCAATCAGCCCCAGCATTTT; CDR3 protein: CASSPGWVGNQPQHF
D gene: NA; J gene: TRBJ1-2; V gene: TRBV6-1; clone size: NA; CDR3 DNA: TGTGCCAGCAGTGAAGGGATTCCTCCCCACTATGGCTACACCTTC; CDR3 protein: CASSEGIPPHYGYTF
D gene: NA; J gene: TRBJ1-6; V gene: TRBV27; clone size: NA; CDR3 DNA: TGTGCCAGCAGCAAGAGCCACAGGGAATACAATTCACCCCTCCACTTT; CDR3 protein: CASSKSHREYNSPLHF
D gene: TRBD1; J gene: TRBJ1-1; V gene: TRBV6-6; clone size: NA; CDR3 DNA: TGTGCCAGCAGTTCCCCCCGACAGGGAAAGGTCACTGAAGCTTTCTTT; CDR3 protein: CASSSPRQGKVTEAFF
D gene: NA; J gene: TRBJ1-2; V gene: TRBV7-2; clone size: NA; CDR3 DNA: TGTGCCAGCAGCGCCCGGACAGCCAACTATGGCTACACCTTC; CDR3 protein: CASSARTANYGYTF